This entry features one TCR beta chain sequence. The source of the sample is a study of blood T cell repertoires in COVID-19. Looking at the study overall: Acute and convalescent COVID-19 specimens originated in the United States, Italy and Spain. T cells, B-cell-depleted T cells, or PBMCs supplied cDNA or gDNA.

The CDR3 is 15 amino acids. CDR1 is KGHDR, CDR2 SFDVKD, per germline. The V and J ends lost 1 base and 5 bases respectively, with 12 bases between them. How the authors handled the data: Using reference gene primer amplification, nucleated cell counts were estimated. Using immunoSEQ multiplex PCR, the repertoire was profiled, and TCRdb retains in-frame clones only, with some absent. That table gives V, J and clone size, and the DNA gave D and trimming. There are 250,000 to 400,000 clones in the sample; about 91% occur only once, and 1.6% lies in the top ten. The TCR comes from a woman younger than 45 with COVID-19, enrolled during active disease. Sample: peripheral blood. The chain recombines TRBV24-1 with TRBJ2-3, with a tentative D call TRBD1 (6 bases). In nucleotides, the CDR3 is TGTGCCACCAGTGATTTTAAGGGGGTGGTAGATACGCAGTATTTT. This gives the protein CATSDFKGVVDTQYF.